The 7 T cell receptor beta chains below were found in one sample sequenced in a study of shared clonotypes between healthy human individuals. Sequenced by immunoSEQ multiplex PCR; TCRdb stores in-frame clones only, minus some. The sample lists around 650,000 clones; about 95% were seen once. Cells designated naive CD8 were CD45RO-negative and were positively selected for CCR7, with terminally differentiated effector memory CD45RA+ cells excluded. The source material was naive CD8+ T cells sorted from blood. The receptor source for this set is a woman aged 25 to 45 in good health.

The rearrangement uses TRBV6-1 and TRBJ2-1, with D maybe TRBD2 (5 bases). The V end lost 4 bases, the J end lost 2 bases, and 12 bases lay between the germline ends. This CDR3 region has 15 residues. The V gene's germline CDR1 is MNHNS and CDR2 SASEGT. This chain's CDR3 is CASSVGAAPYNEQFF. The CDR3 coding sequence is TGTGCCAGCAGTGTTGGAGCGGCTCCCTACAATGAGCAGTTCTTC.

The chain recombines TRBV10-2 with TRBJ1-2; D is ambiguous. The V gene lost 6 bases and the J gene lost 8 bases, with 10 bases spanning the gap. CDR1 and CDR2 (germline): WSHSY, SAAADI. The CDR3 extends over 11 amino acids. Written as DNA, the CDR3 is TGCGCCAGCAGATCAACCGAGGGCTACACCTTC. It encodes CASRSTEGYTF.

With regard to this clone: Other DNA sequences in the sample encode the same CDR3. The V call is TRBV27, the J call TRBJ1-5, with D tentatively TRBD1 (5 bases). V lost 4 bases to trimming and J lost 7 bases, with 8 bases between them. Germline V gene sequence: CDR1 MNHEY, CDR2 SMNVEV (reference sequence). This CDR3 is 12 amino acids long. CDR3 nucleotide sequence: TGTGCCAGCAGTTCCGGGGGGCAGCCCCAGCATTTT. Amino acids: CASSSGGQPQHF.

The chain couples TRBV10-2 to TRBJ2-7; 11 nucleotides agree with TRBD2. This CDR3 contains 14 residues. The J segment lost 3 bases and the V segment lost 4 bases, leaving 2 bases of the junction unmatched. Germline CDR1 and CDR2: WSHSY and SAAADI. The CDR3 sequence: CASSVSGRVYEQYF. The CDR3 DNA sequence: TGCGCCAGCAGTGTTAGCGGGAGGGTCTACGAGCAGTACTTC.

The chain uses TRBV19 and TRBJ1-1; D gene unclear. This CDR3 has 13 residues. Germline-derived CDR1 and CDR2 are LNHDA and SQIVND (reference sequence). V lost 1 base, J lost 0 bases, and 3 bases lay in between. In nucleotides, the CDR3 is TGTGCCAGTAGTATAGTGGTGAACACTGAAGCTTTCTTT. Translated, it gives CASSIVVNTEAFF.

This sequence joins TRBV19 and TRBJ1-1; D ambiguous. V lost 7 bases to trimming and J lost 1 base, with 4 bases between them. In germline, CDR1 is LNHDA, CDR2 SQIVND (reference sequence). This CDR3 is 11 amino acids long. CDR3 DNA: TGTGCCAGTAATCAGAACACTGAAGCTTTCTTT. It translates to CASNQNTEAFF.

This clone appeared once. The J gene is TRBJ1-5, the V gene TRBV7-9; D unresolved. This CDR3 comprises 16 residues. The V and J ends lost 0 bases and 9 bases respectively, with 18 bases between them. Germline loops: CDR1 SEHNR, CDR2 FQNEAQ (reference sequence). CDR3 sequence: CASSLADGERDGPQHF. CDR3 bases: TGTGCCAGCAGCTTAGCGGACGGGGAGAGAGATGGGCCCCAGCATTTT.